Listed below are T cell receptor beta chains from one sample, sequenced in a study of T cells in Graves' hyperthyroidism and ophthalmopathy. Each CDR3 protein is one row after TCRdb ran MiXCR on the multiplex PCR reads. The sample carries over 500,000 distinct CDR3 sequences, around 15% recorded once. What was sequenced was blood. The source of these receptors is a woman in her twenties or thirties with Graves' ophthalmopathy. The CDR3 runs from the conserved cysteine through the conserved F or W. D genes are given only for firm matches. Some rows mark clone size as missing; the rest say once, few, many or name a class of expanded clone.

NA	TRBV3-1	18	TRBJ2-3	TRBD2	CASSFPGLAGGVADTQYF	TGTGCCAGCAGCTTCCCGGGACTAGCGGGAGGAGTGGCAGATACGCAGTATTTT
few	TRBV15	18	TRBJ2-5	NA	CATSRDIKASGNQETQYF	TGTGCCACCAGCAGAGATATTAAGGCTTCCGGGAACCAAGAGACCCAGTACTTC
many	TRBV7-3	15	TRBJ2-7	NA	CASSPQPTGIYEQYF	TGTGCCAGCAGCCCGCAACCGACAGGAATCTACGAGCAGTACTTC
NA	TRBV20-1	14	TRBJ2-7	TRBD1	CSASGQGGYHEQYF	TGCAGTGCTAGCGGACAGGGTGGATACCACGAGCAGTACTTC
NA	TRBV6-2/TRBV6-3	13	TRBJ2-7	NA	CASSTMVKHEQYF	TGTGCCAGCAGTACCATGGTGAAGCACGAGCAGTACTTC
many	TRBV30	14	TRBJ1-1	NA	CAWRSLGVGTEAFF	TGTGCCTGGAGGTCTTTGGGGGTTGGCACTGAAGCTTTCTTT
few	TRBV20-1	14	TRBJ2-7	NA	CSVAQGRGSYEQYF	TGCAGTGTCGCACAGGGGAGGGGATCATACGAGCAGTACTTC
NA	TRBV7-2	15	TRBJ1-2	TRBD1	CASSLKGQANYGYTF	TGTGCCAGCAGCTTAAAGGGACAGGCGAACTATGGCTACACCTTC
NA	TRBV6-2/TRBV6-3	13	TRBJ2-3	NA	CASSYWSTDTQYF	TGTGCCAGCAGTTACTGGAGCACAGATACGCAGTATTTT
NA	TRBV28	15	TRBJ2-3	NA	CASREQVVRADTQYF	TGTGCCAGCAGAGAACAGGTGGTTAGGGCAGATACGCAGTATTTT
many	TRBV2	15	TRBJ1-2	NA	CASRGPSTLGYGYTF	TGTGCCAGCAGGGGCCCTAGCACCCTGGGGTATGGCTACACCTTC
NA	TRBV28	14	TRBJ1-2	NA	CASSLQLANYGYTF	TGTGCCAGCAGTTTACAGCTAGCTAACTATGGCTACACCTTC
NA	TRBV10-3	14	TRBJ2-7	TRBD1	CAISDGRGLDEQYF	TGTGCCATCAGTGACGGCAGGGGGCTTGACGAGCAGTACTTC
NA	TRBV6-1	15	TRBJ2-3	TRBD1	CASRNRDRVTDTQYF	TGTGCCAGCAGAAACCGGGACAGGGTCACAGATACGCAGTATTTT
NA	TRBV11-3	15	TRBJ2-2	TRBD1	CASSLGGQTTGELFF	TGTGCCAGCAGCTTAGGGGGACAGACCACCGGGGAGCTGTTTTTT
NA	TRBV19	13	TRBJ2-6	NA	CASFGSGANVLTF	TGTGCCAGTTTCGGCTCTGGGGCCAACGTCCTGACTTTC
many	TRBV6-6	18	TRBJ1-1	NA	CASSYSIYPGRGNTEAFF	TGTGCCAGCAGTTACTCCATATATCCTGGCAGGGGCAACACTGAAGCTTTCTTT
many	TRBV6-2/TRBV6-3	13	TRBJ1-5	NA	CASSYGGRQPQHF	TGTGCCAGCAGTTACGGGGGTAGGCAGCCCCAGCATTTT
many	TRBV5-1	18	TRBJ2-3	NA	CASSPRAAGVRGPDTQYF	TGCGCCAGCAGCCCCCGGGCGGCGGGCGTGAGGGGACCAGATACGCAGTATTTT
many	TRBV28	14	TRBJ2-7	NA	CASGQLGKGSEQYF	TGTGCCAGCGGACAGCTAGGGAAGGGGAGCGAGCAGTACTTC
NA	TRBV10-3	14	TRBJ2-7	NA	CAISEVAGGGEQYF	TGTGCCATCAGTGAAGTGGCAGGGGGGGGGGAGCAGTACTTC
few	TRBV28	15	TRBJ2-2	NA	CASTYSGDSTGELFF	TGTGCCAGTACTTATAGCGGAGACTCCACCGGGGAGCTGTTTTTT
NA	TRBV19	13	TRBJ1-1	TRBD1	CASTRDRVGEAFF	TGTGCCAGTACCCGGGACAGGGTTGGTGAAGCTTTCTTT
few	TRBV20-1	13	TRBJ2-7	NA	CSACSGAQYEQYF	TGCAGTGCGTGTTCCGGGGCCCAATACGAGCAGTACTTC
NA	TRBV3-1	19	TRBJ2-1	TRBD2	CASSQDRLSAGGPYNEQFF	TGTGCCAGCAGCCAAGATAGATTGTCGGCGGGAGGCCCCTACAATGAGCAGTTCTTC
many	TRBV7-2	15	TRBJ2-2	TRBD1	CASSPRQGKTGELFF	TGTGCCAGCAGCCCTCGACAGGGAAAAACCGGGGAGCTGTTTTTT
few	TRBV7-2	14	TRBJ1-2	TRBD1	CASSPRTGGRGYTF	TGTGCCAGCAGCCCCCGAACAGGGGGCAGAGGCTACACCTTC
NA	TRBV20-1	14	TRBJ1-1	TRBD1	CSARLQGTNTEAFF	TGCAGTGCTAGGCTACAGGGGACGAACACTGAAGCTTTCTTT
few	TRBV4-3	15	TRBJ2-7	NA	CASSQDKGGSYEQYF	TGCGCCAGCAGCCAAGACAAGGGCGGATCCTACGAGCAGTACTTC
NA	TRBV28	14	TRBJ2-1	NA	CASSIRGGTETQFF	TGTGCCAGCAGTATCCGTGGAGGGACGGAGACCCAGTTCTTC
few	TRBV20-1	15	TRBJ2-2	NA	CSAKQGARDTGELFF	TGCAGTGCTAAGCAGGGAGCGAGGGACACCGGGGAGCTGTTTTTT
NA	TRBV7-9	13	TRBJ2-6	NA	CASSITGANVLTF	TGTGCCAGCAGCATTACTGGGGCCAACGTCCTGACTTTC
many	TRBV11-2	14	TRBJ2-3	NA	CASSLSGSADTQYF	TGTGCCAGCAGCCTTTCCGGGAGTGCAGATACGCAGTATTTT
many	TRBV20-1	14	TRBJ1-1	TRBD1	CSANGRTGGTEAFF	TGCAGTGCTAACGGACGGACAGGGGGCACTGAAGCTTTCTTT
few	TRBV24-1	17	TRBJ2-7	NA	CATSDATSLSGSYEQYF	TGTGCCACCAGTGATGCGACTAGTCTCTCGGGCTCCTACGAGCAGTACTTC
many	TRBV24-1	16	TRBJ2-2	NA	CATSDLGGVHTGELFF	TGTGCCACCAGTGATTTGGGGGGAGTCCACACCGGGGAGCTGTTTTTT
many	TRBV27	14	TRBJ2-7	TRBD2	CASSPLAGGYEQYF	TGTGCCAGCAGCCCACTAGCGGGAGGATACGAGCAGTACTTC
many	TRBV5-1	16	TRBJ2-1	TRBD2	CASRVAGETAYNEQFF	TGCGCCAGCAGGGTGGCGGGAGAGACAGCCTACAATGAGCAGTTCTTC
many	TRBV7-9	12	TRBJ2-1	NA	CASSRTDNEQFF	TGTGCCAGCAGCCGGACTGACAATGAGCAGTTCTTC
many	TRBV30	14	TRBJ1-1	NA	CAWSVTRENTEAFF	TGTGCCTGGAGTGTGACGAGGGAGAACACTGAAGCTTTCTTT
NA	TRBV12-3/TRBV12-4	17	TRBJ1-3	TRBD1	CASRPGTGGFSGNTIYF	TGTGCCAGCAGACCCGGGACAGGGGGTTTCTCTGGAAACACCATATATTTT
many	TRBV11-3	13	TRBJ2-7	NA	CASSSGPIGEQYF	TGTGCCAGCAGCTCCGGGCCGATAGGAGAGCAGTACTTC
NA	TRBV27	17	TRBJ2-7	NA	CASSFYQRGLSSYEQYF	TGTGCCAGCAGTTTTTACCAGAGGGGATTAAGCTCCTACGAGCAGTACTTC
many	TRBV4-1	18	TRBJ2-1	TRBD2	CASSQTGLADSSYNEQFF	TGCGCCAGCAGCCAAACGGGACTAGCGGACAGCTCCTACAATGAGCAGTTCTTC